Following are 5 T cell receptor beta chains from one sample sequenced in a study of cytomegalovirus exposure and HLA in healthy donors. Both 60 Vbeta primers and 13 Jbeta primers went into the PCR. TCRdb's copy holds only in-frame clones and misses some; the assay was immunoSEQ multiplex PCR. Among 150,000 to 200,000 clones listed, over 70% were seen once. The sample consisted of PBMCs. The receptors derive from a woman aged 18-29 years in good health and CMV-seropositive.

V is TRBV5-1 and J is TRBJ2-2; no clear D. CDR1 and CDR2 from the germline V gene are SGHRS and YFSETQ. CDR3 length: 13 amino acids. V lost 1 base and J lost 7, with 8 bases in between. The CDR3 protein is CASSLKRYGELFF. The CDR3 DNA reads as TGCGCCAGCAGCTTGAAGCGTTACGGGGAGCTGTTTTTT. The complete variable domain, with remaining parts taken from reference TRBV5-1 and TRBJ2-2, reads KAGVTQTPRYLIKTRGQQVTLSCSPISGHRSVSWYQQTPGQGLQFLFEYFSETQRNKGNFPGRFSGRQFSNSRSEMNVSTLELGDSALYLCASSLKRYGELFFGEGSRLTVL.

This chain joins TRBV29-1 and TRBJ1-1, with D possibly being TRBD1 (5 bases). The V gene's germline CDR1 is SQVTM and CDR2 ANQGSEA. The germline V and J ends were trimmed by 7 bases and 5 bases, with 14 bases remaining between them. This CDR3 contains 12 residues. CDR3 DNA sequence: TGCAGCGCCCACCGGGGGGATACTGAAGCTTTCTTT. Encoded protein: CSAHRGDTEAFF.

The V and J genes are TRBV27 and TRBJ2-5; 12 nucleotides match TRBD2. This CDR3 has 18 amino acids. Germline CDR1 MNHEY, CDR2 SMNVEV (reference sequence). Trimming cost V 0 bases and J 5 bases; bases outside gene matches: 10. The CDR3 is CASSLSGLAGGQRETQYF. The CDR3 DNA reads as TGTGCCAGCAGTTTATCGGGGCTAGCGGGGGGGCAACGGGAGACCCAGTACTTC.

The chain uses TRBV27 and TRBJ2-1, with D unclear. V lost 5 bases and J 0 bases, leaving 11 bases between the germline ends. The germline V gene encodes CDR1 MNHEY and CDR2 SMNVEV (reference sequence). This CDR3 has 15 residues. CDR3 sequence (DNA): TGTGCCAGCAGTCACCGACTCAGCTCCTACAATGAGCAGTTCTTC. Protein product: CASSHRLSSYNEQFF.

This rearrangement joins TRBV9 to TRBJ2-2; D remains unclear. Per the germline V gene, CDR1 is SGDLS and CDR2 is YYNGEE. There are 14 residues in the CDR3. Trimming removed 2 bases at V and 1 base at J, with 6 bases between. The CDR3 spells CASSVNRNTGELFF. CDR3 nucleotide sequence: TGTGCCAGCAGCGTTAACAGGAACACCGGGGAGCTGTTTTTT.